Detailed here is one TCR beta chain. This record belongs to a study of blood T cell repertoires in COVID-19. Study-wide background: From the United States, Italy and Spain came samples of acute and convalescent COVID-19. PBMCs, B-cell-depleted T cells, or T cells provided the cDNA or gDNA that made up the material.

V shed 0 bases and J shed 4 bases, with 18 bases lying between them. The germline V gene encodes CDR1 LGHNA and CDR2 YSLEER. The CDR3 is 17 residues long. Original processing methods: How many nucleated cells were present was estimated from reference gene primer amplification. The assay was immunoSEQ multiplex PCR, and TCRdb's table has in-frame clones only and misses some. The V and J calls and clone size were taken over from that table, and D and trimming were inferred from the DNA. The repertoire holds roughly 280,000 clones, with about nine tenths as singletons. The chain links TRBV4-3 to TRBJ1-2, with a possible D match to TRBD1 (6 bases). Sequencing was carried out using peripheral blood. The receptor was isolated from a woman between 45 and 60 years old who had recovered from COVID-19. CDR3 coding DNA: TGCGCCAGCAGCCAAGATAAAATCGGCAGGGGATTCTATGGCTACACCTTC. Protein product: CASSQDKIGRGFYGYTF.